This TCR beta chain derives from a study of T cells in Graves' hyperthyroidism and ophthalmopathy. Study-level points and caveats: A 13 V-J signature model discriminated ophthalmopathy versus stable hyperthyroidism. The blood repertoire included most of the expanded thyroid clonotypes above 0.001.

Amplification of TCR beta CDR3 regions was performed using RNA transcripts as template. TCR CDR3 underwent first-round RT-PCR with the HTBI primer set. TCRdb itself ran the multiplex PCR reads through MiXCR, one entry per CDR3 protein. The sample lists 600,000 to 700,000 distinct CDR3 sequences; over 40% were seen once. On this clonotype itself: Its antigen is undetermined.

Lactation, pregnancy, other autoimmune disease or uncontrolled infection excluded patients. This receptor was obtained from an adult man with Graves' disease, either hyperthyroidism or ophthalmopathy (not recorded which). The sample taken for sequencing was peripheral blood or thyroid tissue (not recorded which).

The CDR3 sequence is CSVDSAGGLWETQYF. CDR3 bases: TGCAGCGTTGATTCCGCGGGGGGGCTCTGGGAGACCCAGTACTTC. The chain couples TRBV29-1 to TRBJ2-5; 9 bases map to TRBD2. The CDR3 runs 15 residues. Losses at the gene ends were 3 bases for V and 5 bases for J; bases not matched to a gene: 10. Germline lookup yields CDR1 SQVTM and CDR2 ANQGSEA. Together with reference TRBV29-1 and TRBJ2-5, the CDR3 gives the full variable domain: SAVISQKPSRDICQRGTSLTIQCQVDSQVTMMFWYRQQPGQSLTLIATANQGSEATYESGFVIDKFPISRPNLTFSTLTVSNMSPEDSSIYLCSVDSAGGLWETQYFGPGTRLLVL.